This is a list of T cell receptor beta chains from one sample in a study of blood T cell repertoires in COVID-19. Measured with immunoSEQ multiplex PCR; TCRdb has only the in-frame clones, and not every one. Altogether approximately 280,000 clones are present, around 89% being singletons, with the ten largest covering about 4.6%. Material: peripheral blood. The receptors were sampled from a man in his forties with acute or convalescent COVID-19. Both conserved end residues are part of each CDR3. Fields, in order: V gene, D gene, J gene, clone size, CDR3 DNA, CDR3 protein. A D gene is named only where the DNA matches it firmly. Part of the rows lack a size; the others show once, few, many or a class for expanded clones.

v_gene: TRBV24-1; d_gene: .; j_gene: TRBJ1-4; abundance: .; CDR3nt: TGTGCCACCGCCGTGGGATCGATGGCCGGGGGAAAACTGTTTTTT; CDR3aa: CATAVGSMAGGKLFF
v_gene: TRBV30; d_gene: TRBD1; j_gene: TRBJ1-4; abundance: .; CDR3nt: TGTGCCTGGAGTTCGCCGGGACAGCTATATCCGTTTTTT; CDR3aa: CAWSSPGQLYPFF
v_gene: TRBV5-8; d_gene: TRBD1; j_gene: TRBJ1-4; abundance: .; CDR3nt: TGTGCCAGCAGCTTGGATAGGACAGGGGGCGAAAAACTGTTTTTT; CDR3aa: CASSLDRTGGEKLFF
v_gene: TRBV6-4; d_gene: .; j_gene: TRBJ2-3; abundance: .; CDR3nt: TGTGCCAGCAGTGATGAGTGGGGGGGCAAAGATACGCAGTATTTT; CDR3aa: CASSDEWGGKDTQYF
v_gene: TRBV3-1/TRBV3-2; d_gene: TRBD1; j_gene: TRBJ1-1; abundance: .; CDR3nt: TGTGCCAGCAGCTGGGACAGGGACACTGAAGCTTTCTTT; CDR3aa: CASSWDRDTEAFF
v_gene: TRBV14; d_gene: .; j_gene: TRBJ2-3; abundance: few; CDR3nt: TGTGCCAGCAGCCAAGCAAGGGGGGGGGCCCGGAGCACAGATACGCAGTATTTT; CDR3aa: CASSQARGGARSTDTQYF
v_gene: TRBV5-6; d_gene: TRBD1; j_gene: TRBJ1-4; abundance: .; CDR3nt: TGTGCCAGCAGCTCATCCCTAGGGGGCGCAACTAATGAAAAACTGTTTTTT; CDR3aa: CASSSSLGGATNEKLFF
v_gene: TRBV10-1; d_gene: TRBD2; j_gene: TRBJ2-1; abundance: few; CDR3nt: TGCGCCAGCAGTGAGTTAGCGGGGGGCTACAATGAGCAGTTCTTC; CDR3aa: CASSELAGGYNEQFF
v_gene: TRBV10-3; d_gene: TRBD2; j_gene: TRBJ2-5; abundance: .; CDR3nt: TGTGCCGGCAGCGGGGGAGGAGAGACCCAGTACTTC; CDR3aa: CAGSGGGETQYF
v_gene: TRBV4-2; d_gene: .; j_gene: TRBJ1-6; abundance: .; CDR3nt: TGTGCCAGCAGCCAATTACAGGGCTCCTATAATTCACCCCTCCACTTT; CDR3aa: CASSQLQGSYNSPLHF
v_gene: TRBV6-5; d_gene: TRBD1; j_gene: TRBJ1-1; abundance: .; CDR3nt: TGTGCCAGCAGTTTACAGGGGGGCGACACTGAAGCTTTCTTT; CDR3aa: CASSLQGGDTEAFF
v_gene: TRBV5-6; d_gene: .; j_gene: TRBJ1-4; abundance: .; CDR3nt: TGTGCCAGCAGCTGGCGGGACGGTACTGAAAAACTGTTTTTT; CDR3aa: CASSWRDGTEKLFF
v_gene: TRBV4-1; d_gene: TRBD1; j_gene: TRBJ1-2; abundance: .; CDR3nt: TGCGCCAGCAGCCAATTTACAGGGGCGAGTGGAGGCTACACCTTC; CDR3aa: CASSQFTGASGGYTF
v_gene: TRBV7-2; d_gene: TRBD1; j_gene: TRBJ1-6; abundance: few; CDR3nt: TGTGCCAGCAGCTTAGATGGGGACAGAATGGGGGCCCTCCACTTT; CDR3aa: CASSLDGDRMGALHF
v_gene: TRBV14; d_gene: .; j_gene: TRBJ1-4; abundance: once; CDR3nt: TGTGCCAGCAGCCACCGAGCTTTACTGCGAACTAATGAAAAACTGTTTTTT; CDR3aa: CASSHRALLRTNEKLFF
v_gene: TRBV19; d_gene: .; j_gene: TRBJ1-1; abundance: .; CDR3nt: TGTGCCAGCCTTCAGACGGCGGGGAGAACTGAAGCTTTCTTT; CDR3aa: CASLQTAGRTEAFF
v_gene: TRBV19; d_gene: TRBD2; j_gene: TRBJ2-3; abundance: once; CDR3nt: TGTGCCAGTAGTATGGGCGGGGGGGTCTTCACAGATACGCAGTATTTT; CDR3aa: CASSMGGGVFTDTQYF
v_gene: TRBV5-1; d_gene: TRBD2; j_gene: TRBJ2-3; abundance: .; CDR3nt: TGCGCCAGCAGCCCAATGGGGCTAGCGGTTACTAGCACAGATACGCAGTATTTT; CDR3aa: CASSPMGLAVTSTDTQYF
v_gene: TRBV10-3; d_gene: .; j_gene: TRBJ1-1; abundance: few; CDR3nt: TGTGCCATCAGTCCCCAGGGAACTGAAGCTTTCTTT; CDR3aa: CAISPQGTEAFF
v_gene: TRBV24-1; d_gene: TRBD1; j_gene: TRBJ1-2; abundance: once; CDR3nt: TGTGCCACCAGCCGAGGACAGGGTATGAGTGGCTACACCTTC; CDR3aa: CATSRGQGMSGYTF
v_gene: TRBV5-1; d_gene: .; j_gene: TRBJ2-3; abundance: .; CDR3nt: TGCGCCAGCAGCTTGGGGGGCAGGACAGATACGCAGTATTTT; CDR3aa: CASSLGGRTDTQYF
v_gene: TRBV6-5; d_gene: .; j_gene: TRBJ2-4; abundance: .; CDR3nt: TGTGCCAGCAGTTATGGCCCTCGGGGCATTCAGTACTTC; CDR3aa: CASSYGPRGIQYF
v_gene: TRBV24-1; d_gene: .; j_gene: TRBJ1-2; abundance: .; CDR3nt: TGTGCCACCAGTGATGCCTCCGGAGGGACGGACCTCTATGGCTACACCTTC; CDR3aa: CATSDASGGTDLYGYTF
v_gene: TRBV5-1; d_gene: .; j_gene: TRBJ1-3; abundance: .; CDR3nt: TGCGCCAGCAGCCCCAGCGCCTCTGGAAACACCATATATTTT; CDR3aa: CASSPSASGNTIYF
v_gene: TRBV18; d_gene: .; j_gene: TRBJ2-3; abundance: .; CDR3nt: TGTGCCAGCTCACCCTCTCTAGCGTCTAGCACAGATACGCAGTATTTT; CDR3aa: CASSPSLASSTDTQYF
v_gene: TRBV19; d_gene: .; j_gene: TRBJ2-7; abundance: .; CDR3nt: TGTGCCAGTAGTATCAGCTGGAGCTCCTACGAGCAGTACTTC; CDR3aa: CASSISWSSYEQYF
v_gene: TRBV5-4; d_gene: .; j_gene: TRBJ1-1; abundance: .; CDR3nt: TGTGCCAGCAGCCCGGGGGGGGCCCTTCCCATGAACACTGAAGCTTTCTTT; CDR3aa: CASSPGGALPMNTEAFF
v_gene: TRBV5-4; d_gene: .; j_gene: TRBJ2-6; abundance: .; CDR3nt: TGTGCCAGCAGCCCACAGGCTGGGGCCAACGTCCTGACTTTC; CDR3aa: CASSPQAGANVLTF
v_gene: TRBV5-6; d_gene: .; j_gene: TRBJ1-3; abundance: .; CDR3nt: TGTGCCAGCTTCCAGCGTCACTCTGGAAACACCATATATTTT; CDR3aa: CASFQRHSGNTIYF